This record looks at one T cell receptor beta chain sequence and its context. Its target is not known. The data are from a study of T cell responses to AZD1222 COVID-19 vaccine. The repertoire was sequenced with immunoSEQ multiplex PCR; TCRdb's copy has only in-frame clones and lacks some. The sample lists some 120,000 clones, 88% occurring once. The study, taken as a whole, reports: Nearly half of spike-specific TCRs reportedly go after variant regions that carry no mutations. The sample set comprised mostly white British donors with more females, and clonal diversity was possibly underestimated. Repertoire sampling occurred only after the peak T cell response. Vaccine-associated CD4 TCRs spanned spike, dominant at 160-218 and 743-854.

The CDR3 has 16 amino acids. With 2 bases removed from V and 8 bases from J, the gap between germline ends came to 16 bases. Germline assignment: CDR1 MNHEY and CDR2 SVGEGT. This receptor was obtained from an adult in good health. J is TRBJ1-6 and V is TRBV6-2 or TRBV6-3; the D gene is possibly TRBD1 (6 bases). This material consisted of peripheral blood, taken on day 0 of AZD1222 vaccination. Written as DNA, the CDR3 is TGTGCCAGCAGTTACGTATTGAGAGGGGGTTATTCACCCCTCCACTTT. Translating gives CASSYVLRGGYSPLHF.